The 23 T cell receptor beta chains in this list originate from one sample, sequenced in a study of T cell repertoires in cytomegalovirus infection. MiXCR, run by TCRdb on the reads, gives a single entry per CDR3 protein. The repertoire holds under 850,000 distinct CDR3 sequences, with about 33% as singletons. Their antigens are not known. The material was cultured PBMCs, obtained from culture after CMV antigen stimulation. All receptors derive from a human donor in good health (CMV status not recorded). Some clones in this sample may be carry-over from other donors' samples.

The chain carries TRBV4-1 and TRBJ2-2; perhaps TRBD1 as D (6 bases). The CDR3 contains 16 residues. Germline V CDR1 and CDR2: MGHRA, YSYEKL. The V end lost 0 bases, the J end lost 7 bases, and 15 bases lay between the germline ends. The CDR3 loop reads CASSQDGQGRFGELFF. The CDR3 region has the DNA TGCGCCAGCAGCCAAGACGGTCAGGGGCGCTTCGGGGAGCTGTTTTTT.

The gene calls are TRBV2 and TRBJ1-2; D gene unclear. The CDR3 consists of 13 residues. Germline assignment: CDR1 SNHLY and CDR2 FYNNEI. V lost 4 bases to trimming and J lost 0 bases, with 6 bases between them. CDR3 region: CASSAIANYGYTF. CDR3 bases: TGTGCCAGCAGTGCGATAGCTAACTATGGCTACACCTTC. The full variable domain, in which reference TRBV2 and TRBJ1-2 provide the parts outside the CDR3, is EPEVTQTPSHQVTQMGQEVILRCVPISNHLYFYWYRQILGQKVEFLVSFYNNEISEKSEIFDDQFSVERPDGSNFTLKIRSTKLEDSAMYFCASSAIANYGYTFGSGTRLTVV.

The gene calls are TRBV3-1 and TRBJ2-1; D could derive from TRBD1 or TRBD2 (5 bases each). The CDR3 is made up of 15 amino acids. V was shortened by 0 bases and J by 3 bases, with 9 bases between the two germline ends. Germline-derived CDR1 and CDR2 are LGHDT and YNNKEL (reference sequence). Here the CDR3 DNA reads TGTGCCAGCAGCCAAGATGGGGGTAGCTACAATGAGCAGTTCTTC. Protein product: CASSQDGGSYNEQFF.

This chain connects TRBV10-3 to TRBJ2-7; TRBD2 is a possible D gene (5 bases). CDR3 length: 13 residues. V lost 7 bases to trimming and J lost 3 bases, with 13 bases between them. Germline V gene lookup returns CDR1 ENHRY and CDR2 SYGVKD. The CDR3 region has the DNA TGTGCCATCACGAGCGGAGACTACTACGAGCAGTACTTC. It specifies CAITSGDYYEQYF.

This clonotype appeared many times. The chain links TRBV7-2 to TRBJ2-7; no firm D call. CDR3 length equals 12 residues. The germline CDR1 and CDR2 sequences are SGHTA and FQGNSA. V was cut by 1 base and J by 3 bases, with 4 bases left in between. The CDR3 region is CASSLDFYEQYF. CDR3 nucleotide sequence: TGTGCCAGCAGCTTAGACTTCTACGAGCAGTACTTC.

The chain links TRBV4-3 to TRBJ2-3, with 8 nucleotides matching TRBD1. The germline gives CDR1 LGHNA, CDR2 YSLEER. CDR3 length: 17 residues. The V gene end was trimmed by 4 bases and the J gene end by 3 bases; junction bases not matched to a gene: 12. CDR3 DNA sequence: TGCGCCAGCAGCCCCCACCCCAGGGGGCGTGGAACAGATACGCAGTATTTT. It encodes CASSPHPRGRGTDTQYF.

This clonotype has only a few counts. This sequence joins TRBV6-1 and TRBJ1-4, with TRBD1 matching 7 bases. Unmatched junction bases numbered 12, after V lost 3 bases and J lost 8 bases. CDR3 size: 16 residues. The V gene's germline CDR1 is MNHNS and CDR2 SASEGT. CDR3 coding DNA: TGTGCCAGCAGTGATAACGACAGGGCAGTCCGCGAAAAACTGTTTTTT. Amino acids: CASSDNDRAVREKLFF.

The chain joins TRBV5-1 to TRBJ2-1; 8 bases are shared with TRBD2. The CDR3 loop spans 14 amino acids. Germline V CDR1 and CDR2: SGHRS, YFSETQ. V gave up 4 bases and J gave up 4 bases; unmatched junction bases: 4. CDR3 bases: TGCGCCAGCAGCCCGACTAGCGTATACAATGAGCAGTTCTTC. The encoded protein is CASSPTSVYNEQFF.

The gene calls are TRBV12-3 or TRBV12-4 and TRBJ2-1; no reliable D call. This CDR3 is built from 13 residues. Trimming took 3 bases from V and 4 from J, leaving 7 bases between them. The CDR3 loop reads CASSFEAYNEQFF. CDR3 nucleotide sequence: TGTGCCAGCAGTTTCGAGGCGTACAATGAGCAGTTCTTC.

This clonotype occurred a few times. CDR3 DNA sequence: TGTGCCAGCAGTTACTGGGCTTCCCCAAGCCGTGGCGGGGCCGGGGGGGGCTCCTACAATGAGCAGTTCTTC. Amino acids: CASSYWASPSRGGAGGGSYNEQFF. The rearrangement uses TRBV6-6 and TRBJ2-1; 8 bases are a match to TRBD2. Trimming cost V 1 base and J 0 bases; bases outside gene matches: 26. The germline V gene has CDR1 MNHNY and CDR2 SVGAGI (reference sequence). CDR3 size: 24 residues.

The chain employs TRBV12-5 and TRBJ2-2, with 11 nucleotides matching TRBD1. V lost 6 bases to trimming and J lost 6 bases; unmatched junction nucleotides: 6. Germline assignment: CDR1 LGHNT and CDR2 FRNRAP. This CDR3 has 15 amino acids. The CDR3: CASGLGTGGAGELFF. The CDR3 DNA reads TGTGCTAGTGGCCTCGGGACAGGGGGAGCCGGGGAGCTGTTTTTT.

The sample holds a few counts of this clonotype. The V call is TRBV6-5, the J call TRBJ2-3; D remains unclear. The V gene's germline CDR1 is MNHEY and CDR2 SVGAGI. Trimming took 0 bases from V and 2 from J, leaving 9 bases between them. The CDR3 is made up of 15 amino acids. CDR3 nucleotide sequence: TGTGCCAGCAGTTACTCGGGCGCGGACACAGATACGCAGTATTTT. Protein product: CASSYSGADTDTQYF.

The chain carries TRBV6-1 and TRBJ1-2; maybe TRBD1 (5 bases). The CDR3 consists of 12 residues. In germline, CDR1 is MNHNS, CDR2 SASEGT. The V and J ends lost 4 bases and 8 bases respectively, with 11 bases between them. The CDR3 spells CASSGQGDGYTF. DNA of the CDR3: TGTGCCAGCAGTGGGCAGGGAGACGGCTACACCTTC.

The rearrangement uses TRBV15 and TRBJ2-1, with 9 positions matching TRBD2. V shed 3 bases, J shed 7 bases, and the junction held 10 bases outside the gene matches. The CDR3 loop spans 16 amino acids. The germline V gene encodes CDR1 LNHNV and CDR2 YYDKDF (reference sequence). The CDR3 sequence is CATSRVQGLAFNEQFF. The CDR3 DNA sequence: TGTGCCACCAGCAGGGTCCAAGGACTAGCGTTTAATGAGCAGTTCTTC.

A few counts support this clonotype. V gene TRBV6-1 combines with J gene TRBJ2-5; D is ambiguous. This CDR3 has 14 residues. Trimming pared 0 bases from V and 2 bases from J, leaving 7 bases between. Germline V CDR1 and CDR2: MNHNS, SASEGT. CDR3 nucleotides: TGTGCCAGCAGTGAAGCCGGCAAACAAGAGACCCAGTACTTC. Translating it yields CASSEAGKQETQYF.

This sequence joins TRBV11-3 and TRBJ2-1; D call uncertain. CDR1 is SGHNT, CDR2 YENEEA, per germline. The CDR3 runs to 11 residues. Trimming shortened V by 8 bases and J by 7 bases, and 9 bases separated the two germline ends. CDR3 DNA: TGTGCCAGCTCGAAGGAAAATGAGCAGTTCTTC. It translates to CASSKENEQFF.

As for this clonotype: The junction shows a germline mismatch at one end, possibly a read error. The V and J genes are TRBV27 and TRBJ1-1; 9 nucleotides agree with TRBD1. This CDR3 is 18 amino acids long. In germline, CDR1 is MNHEY, CDR2 SMNVEV (reference sequence). The DNA for the CDR3 is TGTGCCAGCAGTCCGCCCTACGGGACAGGGTTTTCCAACACTGAAGCTCTCTTT. Translated, it gives CASSPPYGTGFSNTEALF.

This clonotype has a single count. V and J are TRBV10-1 and TRBJ2-1; tentatively, D is TRBD1 (5 bases). The CDR3 spans 12 residues. Between the trimmed V and J ends, which lost 3 bases and 7 bases, there was a span of 7 bases. Germline assignment: CDR1 WNHNN and CDR2 SYGVQD (reference sequence). The CDR3 region has the DNA TGCGCCAGCAGTGACCAGGGAAATGAGCAGTTCTTC. This encodes CASSDQGNEQFF.

J is TRBJ2-7 and V is TRBV7-2; D not certain. Germline loops: CDR1 SGHTA, CDR2 FQGNSA. There are 12 residues in the CDR3. The V end lost 6 bases, the J end lost 8 bases, and 14 bases lay between the germline ends. In DNA, the CDR3 is TGTGCCAGCAGGCCCGATGTGAGCCAGCAGTACTTC. Protein product: CASRPDVSQQYF. The full variable domain, rest sourced from reference TRBV7-2 and TRBJ2-7, is GAGVSQSPSNKVTEKGKDVELRCDPISGHTALYWYRQSLGQGLEFLIYFQGNSAPDKSGLPSDRFSAERTGGSVSTLTIQRTQQEDSAVYLCASRPDVSQQYFGPGTRLTVT.

CDR3 in DNA: TGTGCCAGCAGCCCATCTGGAAGAGTCCAAGAGACCCAGTACTTC. The encoded protein is CASSPSGRVQETQYF. The chain combines TRBV5-4 with TRBJ2-5; unclear D gene. Germline-derived CDR1 and CDR2 are SGHNT and YYREEE (reference sequence). The CDR3 is 15 amino acids. V was shortened by 4 bases and J by 1 base, with 14 bases between the two germline ends.

The chain carries TRBV10-3 and TRBJ1-2, with D unclear. This CDR3 spans 16 amino acids. CDR1 and CDR2 from the germline V gene are ENHRY and SYGVKD. Trimming stripped 2 bases from V and 0 bases from J, with 13 bases between. Here the CDR3 DNA reads TGTGCCATCAGTGAGGGAGGTCGTGGACCTAACTATGGCTACACCTTC. Protein: CAISEGGRGPNYGYTF.

The chain is built from TRBV27 and TRBJ2-1; D possibly corresponds to TRBD1 (6 bases). With 5 bases removed from V and 0 bases from J, the gap between germline ends came to 14 bases. Germline V gene lookup returns CDR1 MNHEY and CDR2 SMNVEV (reference sequence). The CDR3 runs 16 residues. CDR3 DNA sequence: TGTGCCAGCAGTACCGCTAGGGGGAGCTCCTACAATGAGCAGTTCTTC. This encodes CASSTARGSSYNEQFF.

V usage is TRBV11-2 and J usage is TRBJ2-1, with D uncertain. This CDR3 contains 14 residues. Between the trimmed V and J ends, which lost 4 bases and 5 bases, there was a span of 12 bases. Germline CDR1 is SGHAT and CDR2 is FQNNGV. In DNA, the CDR3 is TGTGCCAGCAGCTCGAAGGCTGGGAACAATGAGCAGTTCTTC. This codes for CASSSKAGNNEQFF.